These 8 T cell receptor beta chains were all obtained from the same sample, sequenced in a study of identical twins. MiXCR, applied by TCRdb to the 5' RACE reads, yields one record per CDR3 protein. The repertoire consists of about 530,000 distinct CDR3 sequences, with approximately 20% occurring once and the leading ten covering approximately 0.49%. The sample was also linked to a second study, of yellow fever vaccine responses in identical twins.

The specimen was CD4+ T cells sorted from blood. Receptors originate from a woman younger than 30 in good health.

The V call is TRBV12-3 or TRBV12-4, the J call TRBJ2-2; D is possibly TRBD1 (5 bases). V was cut by 3 bases and J by 6 bases, with 14 bases left in between. CDR3 length equals 15 residues. The CDR3 DNA reads TGTGCCAGCAGTTTGGGCAGGGCGAGCGCCGGGGAGCTGTTTTTT. It specifies CASSLGRASAGELFF.

V and J are TRBV7-9 and TRBJ2-2; 10 bases are a match to TRBD2. The CDR3 runs 15 residues. Germline V gene data show CDR1 as SEHNR and CDR2 as FQNEAQ (reference sequence). V shed 6 bases, J shed 5 bases, and the junction held 6 bases outside the gene matches. The CDR3 nucleotides read TGTGCCAGCAGTCCTAGCGGGAGTACGACCGGGGAGCTGTTTTTT. Its translation is CASSPSGSTTGELFF. Full variable domain (outside the CDR3, taken from reference TRBV7-9 and TRBJ2-2): DTGVSQNPRHKITKRGQNVTFRCDPISEHNRLYWYRQTLGQGPEFLTYFQNEAQLEKSRLLSDRFSAERPKGSFSTLEIQRTEQGDSAMYLCASSPSGSTTGELFFGEGSRLTVL.

The table lists this clonotype with a few counts. The chain joins TRBV5-1 to TRBJ1-6, with 10 nucleotides matching TRBD1. Germline V CDR1 and CDR2: SGHRS, YFSETQ. The CDR3 contains 16 residues. V lost 2 bases, J lost 6 bases, and 5 bases stayed unmatched. CDR3 amino acids: CASSFLDRGPNSPLHF. The CDR3 nucleotides are TGCGCCAGCAGCTTCTTAGACAGGGGGCCTAATTCACCCCTCCACTTT.

V is TRBV5-1 and J is TRBJ1-1; maybe TRBD1 (5 bases). The V end was cut by 1 base, the J end by 1 base, with 14 bases between. CDR1 and CDR2 from the germline V gene are SGHRS and YFSETQ. CDR3 size: 16 residues. CDR3 in amino acids: CASSLIGGQGNTEAFF. CDR3 nucleotide sequence: TGCGCCAGCAGCTTGATCGGTGGGCAGGGGAACACTGAAGCTTTCTTT.

This chain joins TRBV5-1 and TRBJ2-1; 9 bases are shared with TRBD2. J gave up 5 bases and V 0 bases, and 3 bases lay outside the gene matches. This CDR3 region has 15 residues. Per germline, CDR1 SGHRS and CDR2 YFSETQ. The CDR3 region has the DNA TGCGCCAGCAGCTTGGCCCCTAGCGGGAACAATGAGCAGTTCTTC. Its translation: CASSLAPSGNNEQFF.

V and J are TRBV9 and TRBJ2-7; D gene ambiguous. The CDR3 covers 15 residues. The V end was cut by 0 bases, the J end by 3 bases, with 13 bases between. CDR1 is SGDLS, CDR2 YYNGEE, per germline. The CDR3 coding sequence is TGTGCCAGCAGCGTAGGCCCAGAAGGAAACTACGAGCAGTACTTC. Protein sequence: CASSVGPEGNYEQYF.

The chain joins TRBV10-3 to TRBJ1-2, with D unclear. The V end was cut by 0 bases, the J end by 10 bases, with 12 bases between. Germline V gene sequence: CDR1 ENHRY, CDR2 SYGVKD. The CDR3 covers 13 residues. The CDR3 region has the DNA TGTGCCATCAGTGAGTCGGAGGCAGGCGCCTACACCTTC. This sequence encodes CAISESEAGAYTF.

This clonotype was picked up a small number of times. The rearrangement links TRBV20-1 to TRBJ2-3; TRBD2 agrees at 9 bases. Per the germline V gene, CDR1 is DFQATT and CDR2 is SNEGSKA (reference sequence). CDR3 length: 13 residues. The V gene end was trimmed by 6 bases and the J gene end by 8 bases; junction bases not matched to a gene: 9. The CDR3 region has the DNA TGCAGTGCATTGAGCGGGGGGAAAAGTACGCAGTATTTT. Translating gives CSALSGGKSTQYF.